The 27 T cell receptor beta chains reported below all come from one sample, sequenced in a study of T cells in narcolepsy. Measured with immunoSEQ multiplex PCR; TCRdb has only the in-frame clones, and not every one. The sample shows approximately 30,000 clones, less than 85% of them seen only once. Sequencing was performed on CD45RA- memory CD4+ T cells from PBMCs. These receptor sequences come from a human donor with narcolepsy.

The genes are TRBV2 and TRBJ2-1; a possible D gene is TRBD1 (6 bases). This CDR3 spans 13 amino acids. CDR1 SNHLY and CDR2 FYNNEI come from the germline V gene. V was shortened by 6 bases and J by 10 bases, with 16 bases between the two germline ends. The CDR3 spells CASRPPWTDEQFF. In DNA, the CDR3 is TGTGCCAGCAGGCCTCCCTGGACAGACGAGCAGTTCTTC.

CDR3 region: CASSLNRGSYGYTF. CDR3 in DNA: TGTGCCAGCAGTTTAAACAGGGGCAGCTATGGCTACACCTTC. The chain is built from TRBV27 and TRBJ1-2; 7 positions agree with TRBD1. This CDR3 spans 14 amino acids. Germline CDR1 and CDR2: MNHEY and SMNVEV (reference sequence). The V gene end was trimmed by 2 bases and the J gene end by 4 bases; junction bases not matched to a gene: 4.

The V gene is TRBV7-6, the J gene TRBJ2-1; 11 bases map to TRBD1. There are 17 residues in the CDR3. The ends lost 1 base at V and 4 bases at J; junction bases unmatched: 6. Germline V lookup: CDR1 SGHVS, CDR2 FNYEAQ. The CDR3 coding sequence is TGTGCCAGCAGCTTAGGGACAGGGGGCCGTACATACAATGAGCAGTTCTTC. It translates to CASSLGTGGRTYNEQFF.

The CDR3 is CASSPLEGSPLHF. CDR3 coding DNA: TGTGCCAGCAGCCCCTTGGAGGGTTCACCCCTCCACTTT. J is TRBJ1-6 and V is TRBV6-5; D is unresolved. The germline gives CDR1 MNHEY, CDR2 SVGAGI. The CDR3 covers 13 residues. The V end was cut by 6 bases, the J end by 9 bases, with 12 bases between.

This clone was seen only a few times. The V and J genes are TRBV5-4 and TRBJ1-6; a weak D match, TRBD1 (5 bases). The V and J ends lost 3 bases and 6 bases respectively, with 10 bases between them. CDR3 length: 14 amino acids. Germline assignment: CDR1 SGHNT and CDR2 YYREEE (reference sequence). The CDR3 is CASSSEGVNSPLHF. CDR3 in DNA: TGTGCCAGCAGCTCGGAAGGGGTTAATTCACCCCTCCACTTT.

V gene TRBV11-2 combines with J gene TRBJ2-7; no clear D gene. CDR3 length: 14 residues. The germline gives CDR1 SGHAT, CDR2 FQNNGV. V lost 1 base and J 4 bases, leaving 11 bases between the germline ends. The CDR3 DNA sequence: TGTGCCAGCAGCTTAGCCCAGGATCTTTACGAGCAGTACTTC. The encoded protein is CASSLAQDLYEQYF.

The chain has TRBV19 and TRBJ2-5, with D tentatively TRBD1 (6 bases). V lost 5 bases to trimming and J lost 9 bases, with 19 bases between them. The V gene's germline CDR1 is LNHDA and CDR2 SQIVND (reference sequence). This CDR3 contains 14 residues. The CDR3 coding sequence is TGTGCCAGTAGTCCCCCGGGACATCCAGGGGCCCAGTACTTC. Protein product: CASSPPGHPGAQYF.

The chain employs TRBV7-2 and TRBJ2-3, with no clear D. V shed 1 base and J shed 6 bases, with 8 bases lying between them. The CDR3 runs to 13 residues. Per germline, CDR1 SGHTA and CDR2 FQGNSA. CDR3 nucleotide sequence: TGTGCCAGCAGCTTAGTAGGAACCGATACGCAGTATTTT. Translating gives CASSLVGTDTQYF.

The chain joins TRBV7-2 to TRBJ2-1, with 10 bases identical to TRBD2. This CDR3 is 14 amino acids long. The ends lost 4 bases at V and 10 bases at J; junction bases unmatched: 7. CDR1 SGHTA and CDR2 FQGNSA come from the germline V gene. The CDR3, as DNA: TGTGCCAGCAGCTACAGAGCGGGGGGGCAGGAGCAGTTCTTC. This sequence encodes CASSYRAGGQEQFF.

The rearrangement links TRBV5-1 to TRBJ1-6; tentatively, D is TRBD1 (6 bases). The germline V gene encodes CDR1 SGHRS and CDR2 YFSETQ. V was pared by 0 bases and J by 10 bases, with 14 bases between. CDR3 length: 15 residues. CDR3 in amino acids: CASSLGGLRESPLHF. The CDR3 bases are TGCGCCAGCAGCTTGGGGGGGCTCCGCGAGTCACCCCTCCACTTT.

This chain links TRBV7-3 with TRBJ1-1, with a tentative D call TRBD1 (5 bases). CDR3 size: 14 residues. CDR1 is SGHTA, CDR2 FQGTGA, per germline. Trimming pared 2 bases from V and 7 bases from J, leaving 14 bases between. The CDR3 here is CASSLGRGTVEAFF. CDR3 nucleotides: TGTGCCAGCAGCTTAGGACGGGGGACCGTTGAAGCTTTCTTT.

This clone has more than one count but fewer than ten. The V call is TRBV9, the J call TRBJ2-2, with TRBD1 identical over 7 bases. This CDR3 is built from 15 residues. V gave up 3 bases and J gave up 5 bases; unmatched junction bases: 7. Germline-derived CDR1 and CDR2 are SGDLS and YYNGEE. CDR3 DNA sequence: TGTGCCAGCAGCGCGCTACAGGGGTGGACCGGGGAGCTGTTTTTT. Its protein is CASSALQGWTGELFF.

The rearrangement uses TRBV5-1 and TRBJ2-5; D perhaps matches TRBD1 (6 bases). CDR3 length equals 15 residues. Germline V gene lookup returns CDR1 SGHRS and CDR2 YFSETQ. V lost 2 bases and J lost 4, with 15 bases in between. The CDR3 region is CASSFGDIGGETQYF. CDR3 nucleotides: TGCGCCAGCAGCTTTGGGGACATCGGCGGAGAGACCCAGTACTTC. The full variable domain, rest sourced from reference TRBV5-1 and TRBJ2-5, is KAGVTQTPRYLIKTRGQQVTLSCSPISGHRSVSWYQQTPGQGLQFLFEYFSETQRNKGNFPGRFSGRQFSNSRSEMNVSTLELGDSALYLCASSFGDIGGETQYFGPGTRLLVL.

V and J are TRBV7-2 and TRBJ1-2, with D possibly being TRBD1 (6 bases). Looked up from germline, CDR1 is SGHTA and CDR2 is FQGNSA. There are 15 residues in the CDR3. Trimming removed 3 bases from V and 0 bases from J, with 11 bases in between. CDR3 loop: CASSLSGGTNYGYTF. Here the CDR3 DNA reads TGTGCCAGCAGCTTGAGCGGGGGCACTAACTATGGCTACACCTTC.

V is TRBV2 and J is TRBJ1-1; no clear D. Trimming took 8 bases from V and 4 from J, leaving 11 bases between them. Germline loops: CDR1 SNHLY, CDR2 FYNNEI. This CDR3 has 12 residues. CDR3 region: CASGVLGTEAFF. The CDR3 DNA sequence: TGTGCCAGCGGGGTTTTGGGCACTGAAGCTTTCTTT.

The genes are TRBV6-5 and TRBJ2-1, with TRBD1 identical over 9 bases. From germline, CDR1 is MNHEY and CDR2 SVGAGI. With 6 bases clipped from V and 5 bases from J, the junction kept 2 bases outside the gene matches. The CDR3 runs to 13 residues. The CDR3 bases are TGTGCCAGCAGGAGACAGGGGGACAATGAGCAGTTCTTC. This gives the protein CASRRQGDNEQFF.

The chain uses TRBV13 and TRBJ2-3; D gene ambiguous. The V end lost 3 bases, the J end lost 4 bases, and 14 bases lay between the germline ends. CDR1 is PRHDT and CDR2 is FYEKMQ in the germline V gene (reference sequence). The CDR3 totals 15 residues. For the CDR3, the DNA is TGTGCCAGCAGCTTGCGGTTAAACCCCTCAGATACGCAGTATTTT. It is translated as CASSLRLNPSDTQYF.

V gene TRBV6-5 combines with J gene TRBJ2-7, with 11 positions matching TRBD2. The germline V gene has CDR1 MNHEY and CDR2 SVGAGI. CDR3 length equals 14 residues. V lost 5 bases, J lost 1 base, and 1 base stayed unmatched. The CDR3 sequence is CASSVAGGSYEQYV. Written as DNA, the CDR3 is TGTGCCAGCAGTGTAGCGGGGGGGTCCTACGAGCAGTACGTC.

The chain has TRBV19 and TRBJ2-5, with 7 nucleotides matching TRBD2. This CDR3 has 13 amino acids. Germline CDR1 and CDR2: LNHDA and SQIVND (reference sequence). The J segment lost 4 bases and the V segment lost 4 bases, leaving 3 bases of the junction unmatched. The CDR3 spells CASSTQRGETQYF. The CDR3 DNA follows: TGTGCCAGTAGTACCCAGCGGGGAGAGACCCAGTACTTC.

This clone was observed a few times. V and J are TRBV9 and TRBJ2-1; D not resolved. The CDR3 spans 15 residues. V was shortened by 3 bases and J by 7 bases, with 17 bases between the two germline ends. CDR1 SGDLS and CDR2 YYNGEE come from the germline V gene. CDR3 nucleotide sequence: TGTGCCAGCAGCGCGGGTAGTCTGGGCCTAAATGAGCAGTTCTTC. It yields the protein CASSAGSLGLNEQFF.

The chain links TRBV7-9 to TRBJ2-5; D might be TRBD2 (5 bases). V lost 1 base and J 4 bases, leaving 19 bases between the germline ends. Germline V gene sequence: CDR1 SEHNR, CDR2 FQNEAQ (reference sequence). This CDR3 has 17 residues. Written as DNA, the CDR3 is TGTGCCAGCAGCTTAGAAGGGCGGACTGGTGGAAGAGAGACCCAGTACTTC. Protein sequence: CASSLEGRTGGRETQYF.

In regard to this clone: Other DNA sequences within the sample encode an identical CDR3. The chain recombines TRBV18 with TRBJ2-5, with unresolved D. V lost 4 bases, J lost 1 base, and 7 bases lay in between. Germline loops: CDR1 KGHSH, CDR2 LQKENI. This CDR3 contains 13 residues. For the CDR3, the DNA is TGTGCCAGCTCACTTGGGATCCAAGAGACCCAGTACTTC. Its protein product is CASSLGIQETQYF.

This sequence joins TRBV19 and TRBJ2-1, with TRBD2 matching 11 bases. The ends lost 6 bases at V and 1 base at J; junction bases unmatched: 5. This CDR3 has 16 residues. Germline CDR1 and CDR2: LNHDA and SQIVND (reference sequence). Here the CDR3 DNA reads TGTGCCAGTAGACTTAGCGGGGGGGGTTCCTACAATGAGCAGTTCTTC. Protein sequence: CASRLSGGGSYNEQFF.

The rearrangement uses TRBV28 and TRBJ2-5; D is possibly TRBD2 (6 bases). The CDR3 spans 15 residues. Per the germline V gene, CDR1 is MDHEN and CDR2 is SYDVKM. Trimming removed 10 bases at V and 7 bases at J, with 25 bases between. The CDR3 nucleotides are TGTGCCACCTGCCGGGACTGCCTTACCGGGGGGACCCAGTACTTC. Residues: CATCRDCLTGGTQYF.

This chain links TRBV7-9 with TRBJ1-1; no reliable D call. Germline CDR1 reads SEHNR; CDR2 reads FQNEAQ (reference sequence). The ends were cut back, 2 bases at V and 3 bases at J, with 10 bases in the middle. There are 14 residues in the CDR3. CDR3 DNA sequence: TGTGCCAGCAGCTTACGGCAGGTTTACACTGAAGCTTTCTTT. It codes for CASSLRQVYTEAFF.

J is TRBJ1-1 and V is TRBV11-2; 7 nucleotides line up with TRBD1. From germline, CDR1 is SGHAT and CDR2 FQNNGV. V was clipped by 3 bases and J by 5 bases; unmatched bases: 6. The CDR3 runs to 14 residues. CDR3 coding DNA: TGTGCCAGCAGCTTTCCCAGGGGGGGGACTGAAGCTTTCTTT. This gives the protein CASSFPRGGTEAFF. Full variable domain (rest looked up from reference TRBV11-2 and TRBJ1-1): EAGVAQSPRYKIIEKRQSVAFWCNPISGHATLYWYQQILGQGPKLLIQFQNNGVVDDSQLPKDRFSAERLKGVDSTLKIQPAKLEDSAVYLCASSFPRGGTEAFFGQGTRLTVV.

The genes are TRBV14 and TRBJ1-1; weak D call: TRBD1 (5 bases). With 0 bases removed from V and 10 bases from J, the gap between germline ends came to 18 bases. The CDR3 contains 15 residues. Germline loops: CDR1 SGHDN, CDR2 FVKESK. The DNA of the CDR3 is TGTGCCAGCAGCCAAGAACGGTTGGGGACTTCACTAGCTTTCTTT. Its translation: CASSQERLGTSLAFF.